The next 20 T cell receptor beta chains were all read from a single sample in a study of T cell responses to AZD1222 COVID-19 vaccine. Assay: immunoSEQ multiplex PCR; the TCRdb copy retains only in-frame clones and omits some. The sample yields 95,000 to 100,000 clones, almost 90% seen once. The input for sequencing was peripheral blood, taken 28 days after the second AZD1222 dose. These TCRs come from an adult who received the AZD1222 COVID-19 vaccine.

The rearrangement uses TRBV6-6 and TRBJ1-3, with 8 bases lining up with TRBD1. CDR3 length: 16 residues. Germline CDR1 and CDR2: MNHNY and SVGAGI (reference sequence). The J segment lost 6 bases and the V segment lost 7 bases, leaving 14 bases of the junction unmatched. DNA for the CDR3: TGTGCCAGCACTCCCCAGGGGGCGAATTTGAAAAACACCATATATTTT. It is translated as CASTPQGANLKNTIYF.

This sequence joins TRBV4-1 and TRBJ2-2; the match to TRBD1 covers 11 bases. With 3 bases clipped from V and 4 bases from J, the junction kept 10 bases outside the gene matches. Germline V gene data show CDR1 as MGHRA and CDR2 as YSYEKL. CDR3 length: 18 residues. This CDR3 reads CASSQVGQGARTTGELFF. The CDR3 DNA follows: TGCGCCAGCAGCCAGGTTGGACAGGGGGCGCGGACCACCGGGGAGCTGTTTTTT.

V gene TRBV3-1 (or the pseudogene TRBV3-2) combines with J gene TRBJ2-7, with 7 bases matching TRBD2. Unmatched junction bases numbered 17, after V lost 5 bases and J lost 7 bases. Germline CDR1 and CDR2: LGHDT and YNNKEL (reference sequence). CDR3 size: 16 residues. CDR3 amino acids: CASSYHTGTISGEQYF. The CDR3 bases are TGTGCCAGCAGCTATCACACCGGGACTATATCGGGAGAGCAGTACTTC.

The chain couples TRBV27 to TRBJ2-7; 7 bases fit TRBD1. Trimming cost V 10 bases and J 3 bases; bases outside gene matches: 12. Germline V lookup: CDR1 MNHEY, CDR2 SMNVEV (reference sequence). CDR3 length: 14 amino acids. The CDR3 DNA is TGTGCCACCTCCTTTCAAGGGGGCCTCTACGAGCAGTACTTC. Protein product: CATSFQGGLYEQYF.

DNA for the CDR3: TGCGCCAGCTCGTCTAGCGGGGGGACCGGGGAGCTGTTTTTT. Its protein product is CASSSSGGTGELFF. The rearrangement uses TRBV5-1 and TRBJ2-2; 11 bases match TRBD2. Germline loops: CDR1 SGHRS, CDR2 YFSETQ. Germline trimming cut 7 bases from V and 5 bases from J; bases unmatched to any gene: 4. This CDR3 contains 14 residues.

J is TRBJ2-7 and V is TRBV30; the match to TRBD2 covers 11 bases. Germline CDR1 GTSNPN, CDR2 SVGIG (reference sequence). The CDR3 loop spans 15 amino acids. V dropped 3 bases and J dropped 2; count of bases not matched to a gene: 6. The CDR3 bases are TGTGCCTGGAGGGCTAGCGGGAGGTTGACCTACGAGCAGTACTTC. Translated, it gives CAWRASGRLTYEQYF.

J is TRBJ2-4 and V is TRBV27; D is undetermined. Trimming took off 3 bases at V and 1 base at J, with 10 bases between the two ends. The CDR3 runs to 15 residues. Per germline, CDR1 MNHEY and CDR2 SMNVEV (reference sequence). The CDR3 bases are TGTGCCAGCAGTTTTATAACAGAGGCCAAAAACATTCAGTACTTC. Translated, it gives CASSFITEAKNIQYF.

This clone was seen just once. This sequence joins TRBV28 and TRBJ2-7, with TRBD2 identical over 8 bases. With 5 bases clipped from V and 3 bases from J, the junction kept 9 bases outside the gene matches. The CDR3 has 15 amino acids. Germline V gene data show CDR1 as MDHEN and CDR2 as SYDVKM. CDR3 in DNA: TGTGCCAGCAGTCCCACTAGCGGAGTCGTCTACGAGCAGTACTTC. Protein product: CASSPTSGVVYEQYF.

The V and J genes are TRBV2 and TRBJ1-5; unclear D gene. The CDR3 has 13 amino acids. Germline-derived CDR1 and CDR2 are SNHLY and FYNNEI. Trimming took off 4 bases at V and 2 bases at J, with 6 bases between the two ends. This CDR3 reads CASSGQGNQPQHF. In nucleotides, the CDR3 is TGTGCCAGCAGTGGGCAAGGCAATCAGCCCCAGCATTTT.

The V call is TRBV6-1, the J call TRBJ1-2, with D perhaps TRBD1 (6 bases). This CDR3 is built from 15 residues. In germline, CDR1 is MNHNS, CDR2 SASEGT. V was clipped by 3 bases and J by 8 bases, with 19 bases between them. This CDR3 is CASSDREEAGVGYTF. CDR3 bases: TGTGCCAGCAGTGACAGGGAGGAGGCAGGGGTCGGCTACACCTTC.

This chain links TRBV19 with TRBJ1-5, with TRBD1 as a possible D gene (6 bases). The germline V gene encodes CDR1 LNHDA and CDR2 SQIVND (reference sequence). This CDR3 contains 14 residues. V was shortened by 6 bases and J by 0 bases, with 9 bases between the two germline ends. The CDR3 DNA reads TGTGCCAGTAGGCAGGGGAGTAGCAATCAGCCCCAGCATTTT. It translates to CASRQGSSNQPQHF.

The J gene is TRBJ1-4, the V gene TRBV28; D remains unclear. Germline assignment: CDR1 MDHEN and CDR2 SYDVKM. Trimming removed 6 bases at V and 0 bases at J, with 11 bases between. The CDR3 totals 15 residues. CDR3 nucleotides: TGTGCCAGCAGCCCTGTTAATCCAACTAATGAAAAACTGTTTTTT. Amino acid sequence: CASSPVNPTNEKLFF.

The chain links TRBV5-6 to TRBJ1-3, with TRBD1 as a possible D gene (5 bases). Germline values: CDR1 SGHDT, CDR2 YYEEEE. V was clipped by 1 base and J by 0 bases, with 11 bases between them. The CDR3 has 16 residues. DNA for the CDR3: TGTGCCAGCAGCTTGAACAGGCGCTCCTCTGGAAACACCATATATTTT. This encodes CASSLNRRSSGNTIYF.

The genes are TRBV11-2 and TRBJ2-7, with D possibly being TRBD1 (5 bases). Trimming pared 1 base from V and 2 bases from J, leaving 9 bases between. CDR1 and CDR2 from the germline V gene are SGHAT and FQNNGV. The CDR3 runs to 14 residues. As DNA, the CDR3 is TGTGCCAGCAGCTTAGCTCAGGGTCCCTACGAGCAGTACTTC. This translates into CASSLAQGPYEQYF.

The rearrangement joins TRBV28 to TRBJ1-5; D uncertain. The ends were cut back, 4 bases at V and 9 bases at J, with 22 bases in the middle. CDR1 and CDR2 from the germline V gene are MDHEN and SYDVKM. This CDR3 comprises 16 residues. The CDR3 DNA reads TGTGCCAGCAGTTCCGGTGGGGTGGTTAGGGTGGGGCCCCAGCATTTT. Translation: CASSSGGVVRVGPQHF.

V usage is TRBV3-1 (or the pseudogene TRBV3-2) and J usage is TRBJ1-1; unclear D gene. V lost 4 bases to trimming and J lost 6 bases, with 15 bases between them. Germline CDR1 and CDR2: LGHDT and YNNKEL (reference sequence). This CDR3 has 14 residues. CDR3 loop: CASSPQGGYAEAFF. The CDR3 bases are TGTGCCAGCAGCCCCCAAGGCGGGTACGCTGAAGCTTTCTTT.

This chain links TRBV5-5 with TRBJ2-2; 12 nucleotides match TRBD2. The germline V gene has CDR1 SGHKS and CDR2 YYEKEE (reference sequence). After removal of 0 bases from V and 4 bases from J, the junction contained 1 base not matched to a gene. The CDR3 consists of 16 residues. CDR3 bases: TGTGCCAGCAGCTTGGTACTAGCGGGAGGCACCGGGGAGCTGTTTTTT. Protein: CASSLVLAGGTGELFF.

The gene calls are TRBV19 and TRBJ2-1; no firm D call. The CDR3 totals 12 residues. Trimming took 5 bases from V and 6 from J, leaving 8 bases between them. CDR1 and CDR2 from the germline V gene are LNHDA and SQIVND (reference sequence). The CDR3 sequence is CASSSGFNEQFF. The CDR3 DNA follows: TGTGCCAGTAGTTCGGGTTTCAATGAGCAGTTCTTC.

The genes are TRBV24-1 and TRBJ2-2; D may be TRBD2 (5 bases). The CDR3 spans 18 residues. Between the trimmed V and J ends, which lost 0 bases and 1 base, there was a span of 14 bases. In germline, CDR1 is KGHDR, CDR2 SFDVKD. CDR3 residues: CATSDLHDPGKNTGELFF. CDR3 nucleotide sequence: TGTGCCACCAGTGATTTGCACGACCCGGGAAAGAACACCGGGGAGCTGTTTTTT.

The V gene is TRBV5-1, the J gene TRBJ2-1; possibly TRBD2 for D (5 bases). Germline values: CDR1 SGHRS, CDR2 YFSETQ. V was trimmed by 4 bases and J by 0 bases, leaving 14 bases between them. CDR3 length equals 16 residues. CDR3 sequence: CASSPVVGVSYNEQFF. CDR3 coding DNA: TGCGCCAGCAGCCCAGTCGTGGGAGTCTCCTACAATGAGCAGTTCTTC.